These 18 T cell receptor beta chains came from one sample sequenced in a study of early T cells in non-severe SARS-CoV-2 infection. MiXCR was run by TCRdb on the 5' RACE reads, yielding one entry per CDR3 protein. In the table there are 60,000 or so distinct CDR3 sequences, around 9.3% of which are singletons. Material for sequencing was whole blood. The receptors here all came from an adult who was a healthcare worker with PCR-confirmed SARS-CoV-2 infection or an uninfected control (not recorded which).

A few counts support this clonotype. CDR3 nucleotide sequence: TGTGCCAGCAGTGCAATCCTAGCCGGGGAGCAGTTCTTC. Amino acids: CASSAILAGEQFF. The chain couples TRBV2 to TRBJ2-1; possibly TRBD2 for D (5 bases). Trimming left V 4 bases short and J 10 bases short, with 14 bases between. The CDR3 totals 13 residues. CDR1 is SNHLY and CDR2 is FYNNEI in the germline V gene.

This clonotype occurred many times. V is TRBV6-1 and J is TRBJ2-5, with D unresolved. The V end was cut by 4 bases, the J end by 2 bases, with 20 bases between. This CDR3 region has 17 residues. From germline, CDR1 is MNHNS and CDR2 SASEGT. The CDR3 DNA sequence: TGTGCCAGCAGTGGGGGTGTTGCTTCCCGCCGTCAAGAGACCCAGTACTTC. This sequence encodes CASSGGVASRRQETQYF.

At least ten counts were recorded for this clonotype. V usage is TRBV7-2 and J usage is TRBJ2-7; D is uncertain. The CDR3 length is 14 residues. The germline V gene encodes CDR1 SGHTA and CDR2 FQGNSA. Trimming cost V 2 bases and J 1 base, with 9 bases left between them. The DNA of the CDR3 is TGTGCCAGCAGCTTATCCTTAGCTTCCTACGAGCAGTACTTC. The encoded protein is CASSLSLASYEQYF.

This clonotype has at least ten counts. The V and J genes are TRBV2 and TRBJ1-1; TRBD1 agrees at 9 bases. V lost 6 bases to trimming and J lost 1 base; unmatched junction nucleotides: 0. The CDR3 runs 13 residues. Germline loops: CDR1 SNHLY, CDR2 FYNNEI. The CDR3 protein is CASRGQGNTEAFF. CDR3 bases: TGTGCCAGCAGGGGACAGGGGAACACTGAAGCTTTCTTT.

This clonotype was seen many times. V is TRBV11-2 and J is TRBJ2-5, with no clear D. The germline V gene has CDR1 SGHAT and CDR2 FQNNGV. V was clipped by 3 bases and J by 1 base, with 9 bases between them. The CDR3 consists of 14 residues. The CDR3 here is CASSFATGQETQYF. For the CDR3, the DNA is TGTGCCAGCAGCTTTGCTACGGGCCAAGAGACCCAGTACTTC.

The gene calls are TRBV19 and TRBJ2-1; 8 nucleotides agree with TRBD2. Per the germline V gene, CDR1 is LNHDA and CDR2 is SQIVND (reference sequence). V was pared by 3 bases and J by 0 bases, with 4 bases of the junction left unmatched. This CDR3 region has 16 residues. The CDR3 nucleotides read TGTGCCAGTAGTATGACGGGGGGGCGCTCCTACAATGAGCAGTTCTTC. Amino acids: CASSMTGGRSYNEQFF.

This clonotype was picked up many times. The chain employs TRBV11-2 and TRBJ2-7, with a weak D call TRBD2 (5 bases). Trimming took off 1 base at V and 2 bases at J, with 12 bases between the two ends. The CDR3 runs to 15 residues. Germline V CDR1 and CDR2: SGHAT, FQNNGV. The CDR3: CASSLVSGYPYEQYF. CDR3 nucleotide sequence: TGTGCCAGCAGCTTAGTTTCGGGGTACCCCTACGAGCAGTACTTC.

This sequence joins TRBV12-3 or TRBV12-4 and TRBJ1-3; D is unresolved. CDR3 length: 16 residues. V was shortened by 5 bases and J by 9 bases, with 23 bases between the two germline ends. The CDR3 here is CASSPKRAPSAPTIYF. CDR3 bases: TGTGCCAGCAGTCCCAAACGGGCCCCATCGGCGCCCACCATATATTTT.

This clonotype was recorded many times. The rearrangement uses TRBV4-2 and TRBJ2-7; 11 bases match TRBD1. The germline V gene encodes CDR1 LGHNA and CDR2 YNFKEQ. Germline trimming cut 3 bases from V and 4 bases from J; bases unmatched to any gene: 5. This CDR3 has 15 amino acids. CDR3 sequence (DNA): TGTGCCAGCAGCCAGGCTGGGACAGGGGGATACGAGCAGTACTTC. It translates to CASSQAGTGGYEQYF.

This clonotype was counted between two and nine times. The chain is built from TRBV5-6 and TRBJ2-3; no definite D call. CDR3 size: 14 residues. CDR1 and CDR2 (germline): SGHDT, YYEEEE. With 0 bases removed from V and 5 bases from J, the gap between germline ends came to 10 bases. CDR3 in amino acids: CASSLDGLEDTQYF. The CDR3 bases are TGTGCCAGCAGCTTGGATGGTCTTGAAGATACGCAGTATTTT. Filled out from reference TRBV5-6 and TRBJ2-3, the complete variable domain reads DAGVTQSPTHLIKTRGQQVTLRCSPKSGHDTVSWYQQALGQGPQFIFQYYEEEERQRGNFPDRFSGHQFPNYSSELNVNALLLGDSALYLCASSLDGLEDTQYFGPGTRLTVL.

As DNA, the CDR3 is TGTGCCAGCAGCTTATGGGATGACACTGAAGCTTTCTTT. This sequence encodes CASSLWDDTEAFF. The chain couples TRBV11-2 to TRBJ1-1; D is undetermined. CDR3 length equals 13 residues. Trimming took 2 bases from V and 3 from J, leaving 7 bases between them. The V gene's germline CDR1 is SGHAT and CDR2 FQNNGV.

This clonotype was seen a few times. Here the CDR3 DNA reads TGTGCCAGCAGTTTCTCGCAGGGGAACACTGAAGCTTTCTTT. It specifies CASSFSQGNTEAFF. This chain uses TRBV12-3 or TRBV12-4 with TRBJ1-1; perhaps TRBD1 as D (5 bases). The CDR3 contains 14 residues. Trimming took 3 bases from V and 1 from J, leaving 9 bases between them.

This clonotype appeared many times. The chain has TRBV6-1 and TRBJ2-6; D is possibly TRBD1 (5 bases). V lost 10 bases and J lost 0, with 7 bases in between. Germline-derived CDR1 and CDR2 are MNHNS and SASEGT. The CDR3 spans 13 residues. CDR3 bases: TGTGCCACCCAGGGCTCTGGGGCCAACGTCCTGACTTTC. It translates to CATQGSGANVLTF.

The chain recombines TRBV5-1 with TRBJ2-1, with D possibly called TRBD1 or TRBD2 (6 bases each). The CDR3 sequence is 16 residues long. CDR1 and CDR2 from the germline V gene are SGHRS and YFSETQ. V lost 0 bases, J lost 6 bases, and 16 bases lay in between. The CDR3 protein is CASSLGGAHTSNEQFF. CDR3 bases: TGCGCCAGCAGCTTGGGGGGGGCGCATACTAGCAATGAGCAGTTCTTC. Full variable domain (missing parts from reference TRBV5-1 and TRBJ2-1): KAGVTQTPRYLIKTRGQQVTLSCSPISGHRSVSWYQQTPGQGLQFLFEYFSETQRNKGNFPGRFSGRQFSNSRSEMNVSTLELGDSALYLCASSLGGAHTSNEQFFGPGTRLTVL.

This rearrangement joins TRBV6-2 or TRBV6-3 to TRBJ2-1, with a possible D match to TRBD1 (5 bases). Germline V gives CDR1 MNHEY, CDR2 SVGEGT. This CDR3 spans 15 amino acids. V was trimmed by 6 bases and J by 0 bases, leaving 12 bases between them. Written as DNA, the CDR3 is TGTGCCAGCAGCTCTCAGGGTATCTCCTACAATGAGCAGTTCTTC. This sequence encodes CASSSQGISYNEQFF.

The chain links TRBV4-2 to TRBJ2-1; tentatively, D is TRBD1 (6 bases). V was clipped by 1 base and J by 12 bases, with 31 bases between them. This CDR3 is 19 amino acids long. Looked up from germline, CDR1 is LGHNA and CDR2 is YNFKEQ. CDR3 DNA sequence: TGTGCCAGCAGCCAAGGCCCGCAAACCGGGACAACGACTGGGACGTGGCAGTTCTTC. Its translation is CASSQGPQTGTTTGTWQFF.

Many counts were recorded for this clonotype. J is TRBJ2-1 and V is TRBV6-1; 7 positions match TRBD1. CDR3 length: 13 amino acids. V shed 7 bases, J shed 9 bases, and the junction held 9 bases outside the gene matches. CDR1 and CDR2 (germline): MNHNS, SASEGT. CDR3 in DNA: TGTGCCAGCATCCCTACAGGGGCTGGTGAGCAGTTCTTC. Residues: CASIPTGAGEQFF.

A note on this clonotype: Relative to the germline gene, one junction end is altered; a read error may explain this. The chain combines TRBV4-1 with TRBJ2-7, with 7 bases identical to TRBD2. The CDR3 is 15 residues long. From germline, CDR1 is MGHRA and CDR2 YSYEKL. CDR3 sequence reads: CASSQPTSKDYGQYF. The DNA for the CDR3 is TGCGCCAGCAGCCAACCGACTAGCAAAGATTACGGGCAGTACTTC.